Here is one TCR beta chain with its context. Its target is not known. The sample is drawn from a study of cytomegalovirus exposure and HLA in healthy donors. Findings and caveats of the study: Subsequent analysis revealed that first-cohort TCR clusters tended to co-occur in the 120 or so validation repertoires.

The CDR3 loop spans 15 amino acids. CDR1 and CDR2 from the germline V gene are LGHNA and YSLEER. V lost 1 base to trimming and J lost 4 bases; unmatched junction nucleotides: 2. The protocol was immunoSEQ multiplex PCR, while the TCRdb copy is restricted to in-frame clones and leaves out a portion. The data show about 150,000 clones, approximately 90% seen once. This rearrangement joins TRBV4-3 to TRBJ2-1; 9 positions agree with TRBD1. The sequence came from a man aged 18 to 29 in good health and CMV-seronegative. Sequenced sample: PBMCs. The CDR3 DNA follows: TGCGCCAGCAGCCAAGGGACAGGGGCATACAATGAGCAGTTCTTC. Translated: CASSQGTGAYNEQFF.